The rows below give T cell receptor beta chains drawn from one sample of a study of vaccination effects on CD4 cells after COVID-19. These receptors are not linked to any known antigen. Only in-frame clones appear in the TCRdb table, and some are missing; sequencing was by immunoSEQ multiplex PCR. The sample has about 24,000 clones, roughly three quarters seen once. The source material was CD4+ T cells from PBMCs cultured with SARS-CoV-2 spike peptides, sampled after COVID-19 vaccination. Source of these receptors: a human donor who received a COVID-19 vaccine. Both conserved end residues are part of each CDR3. The D gene is left open where the match is weak. The listing skips clone size in some rows; elsewhere it reads once, few, many or a size class.

J: TRBJ1-1; size: NA; D: NA; V: TRBV6-5; DNA: TGTGCCAGTGGTTCATCGGGTAGAGCTTTCTTT; CDR3: CASGSSGRAFF
J: TRBJ2-2; size: NA; D: TRBD1; V: TRBV11-2; DNA: TGTGCCAGCAGGGCCACAGGGGGCGGGGAGCTGTTTTTT; CDR3: CASRATGGGELFF
J: TRBJ2-7; size: NA; D: NA; V: TRBV18; DNA: TGTGCCAGCTCACCAGGGCAGGGCGTACCCTACGAGCAGTACTTC; CDR3: CASSPGQGVPYEQYF
J: TRBJ1-4; size: NA; D: TRBD1; V: TRBV29-1; DNA: TGCAGCGGTCAGACAGGGGCGGCTGAAAAACTGTTTTTT; CDR3: CSGQTGAAEKLFF
J: TRBJ2-7; size: once; D: NA; V: TRBV29-1; DNA: TGCAGCGTTGAAGACGGATACTCCTACGAGCAGTACTTC; CDR3: CSVEDGYSYEQYF
J: TRBJ2-1; size: NA; D: NA; V: TRBV4-2; DNA: TGTGCCAGCAGCCAAGAAAGGGTAGTTAGGTACAATGAGCAGTTCTTC; CDR3: CASSQERVVRYNEQFF
J: TRBJ1-2; size: NA; D: TRBD1; V: TRBV4-1; DNA: TGCGCCAGCAGCCAAGAGGACGGACAGGGGGCCGTCGTCCACTATGGCTACACCTTC; CDR3: CASSQEDGQGAVVHYGYTF
J: TRBJ1-6; size: NA; D: NA; V: TRBV27; DNA: TGTGCCAGCAGTCTAGAGTCTAGCTCCTATAATTCACCCCTCCACTTT; CDR3: CASSLESSSYNSPLHF
J: TRBJ1-2; size: NA; D: NA; V: TRBV5-4; DNA: TGTGCCAGCAGCTCGGACTCCTATGGCTACACCTTC; CDR3: CASSSDSYGYTF
J: TRBJ2-5; size: once; D: TRBD2; V: TRBV27; DNA: TGTGCCAGCAGTTTAGCGGGGGGGCCGATGGGGGAGACCCAGTACTTC; CDR3: CASSLAGGPMGETQYF
J: TRBJ2-3; size: NA; D: NA; V: TRBV6-1; DNA: TGTGCCAGCAGTGAATATGGGGTTGGCACAGATACGCAGTATTTT; CDR3: CASSEYGVGTDTQYF